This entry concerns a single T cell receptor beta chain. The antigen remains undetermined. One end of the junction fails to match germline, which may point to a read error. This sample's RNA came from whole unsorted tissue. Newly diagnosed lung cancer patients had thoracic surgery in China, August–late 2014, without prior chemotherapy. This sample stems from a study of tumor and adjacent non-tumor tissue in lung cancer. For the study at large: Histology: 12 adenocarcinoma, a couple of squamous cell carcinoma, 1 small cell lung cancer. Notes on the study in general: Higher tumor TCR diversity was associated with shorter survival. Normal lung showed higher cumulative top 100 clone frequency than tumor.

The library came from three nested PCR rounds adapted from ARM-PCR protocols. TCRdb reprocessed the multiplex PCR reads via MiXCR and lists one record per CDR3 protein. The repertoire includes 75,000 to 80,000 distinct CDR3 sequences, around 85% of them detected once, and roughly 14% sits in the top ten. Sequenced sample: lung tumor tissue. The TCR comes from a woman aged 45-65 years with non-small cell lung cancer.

The CDR3 DNA is TGTGCCAGCTGCCAAGATCATGATCCAGGTCAGCCCCAGCATTTT. This gives the protein CASCQDHDPGQPQHF. The V gene is TRBV4-2, the J gene TRBJ1-5; D unresolved. The CDR3 loop spans 15 amino acids. Germline V lookup: CDR1 LGHNA, CDR2 YNFKEQ.